There are many counts of the clone carrying this T cell receptor (beta chain). The antigen is undetermined. Amplified regions were TCR beta CDR3 sequences from RNA transcripts. Initially, a first-round RT-PCR of the TCR CDR3 employed the HTBI primer set. TCRdb ran MiXCR on the multiplex PCR reads and lists one entry per CDR3 protein. The data show approximately 330,000 distinct CDR3 sequences, with over 20% seen just once and roughly 52% held by the top ten. Germline V lookup: CDR1 SQVTM, CDR2 ANQGSEA. The CDR3 length is 13 residues. With 4 bases clipped from V and 7 bases from J, the junction kept 5 bases outside the gene matches. Any patient presenting with uncontrolled infection, other autoimmune disease, pregnancy or lactation was left out. Clinical symptoms, serum thyroxine, TRAb, thyroid ultrasound and orbital computed tomography established diagnosis. This sample was included in a study of T cells in Graves' hyperthyroidism and ophthalmopathy. General study findings and limits: Among thyroid clonotypes expanded above 0.001, most also appeared in blood.

This receptor was taken from a woman between 50 and 59 years old with Graves' hyperthyroidism. V and J are TRBV29-1 and TRBJ2-2; 8 bases match TRBD1. Material for sequencing was blood. CDR3: CSVAGQGNGELFF. The CDR3 DNA reads as TGCAGCGTTGCAGGACAGGGTAACGGGGAGCTGTTTTTT.